The TCR beta chain under discussion was sequenced for a study of T cells in Graves' hyperthyroidism and ophthalmopathy. RNA transcripts yielded amplified TCR beta CDR3 regions. TCR CDR3 regions were first amplified by RT-PCR with HTBI primers. Via MiXCR, TCRdb re-called the multiplex PCR reads, giving one row per CDR3 protein. The sample consists of roughly 500,000 distinct CDR3 sequences, about 43% of them appearing once. Patients having uncontrolled infection, another autoimmune disease, pregnancy or lactation were not included. Every diagnosis used clinical symptoms, serum thyroxine and TRAb, thyroid ultrasound and orbital computed tomography. This clonotype has a count of ten or more. The TCR sequence derives from an adult woman with Graves' disease, either hyperthyroidism or ophthalmopathy (not recorded which). The sequencing input was peripheral blood or thyroid tissue (not recorded which).

The CDR3 is CASSLGQIQETQYF. The CDR3 coding sequence is TGTGCCAGCAGCTTGGGACAGATCCAAGAGACCCAGTACTTC. The V call is TRBV5-6, the J call TRBJ2-5; D might be TRBD1 (5 bases). V lost 0 bases to trimming and J lost 1 base, with 7 bases between them. CDR3 length: 14 amino acids. Germline V gene sequence: CDR1 SGHDT, CDR2 YYEEEE.